The rows below give T cell receptor beta chains drawn from one sample of a study of OX40 agonist ivuxolimab in advanced cancers. Only in-frame clones appear in the TCRdb table, and some are missing; sequencing was by immunoSEQ multiplex PCR. The sample shows 20,000 to 25,000 clones, 80% to 90% of them seen only once. The sequences come from CD4+ or CD8+ T cells sorted from blood, collected in a trial of the OX40 agonist ivuxolimab. The receptors here all came from an adult with an advanced solid tumor such as melanoma, head and neck, liver or kidney cancer. CDR3s include the opening cysteine and the closing phenylalanine or tryptophan. Fields, in order: D gene, clone size, V gene, J gene, CDR3 protein, CDR3 DNA. A D gene is named only where the DNA matches it firmly. The size field is filled for only some rows; it gives once, few, many or a size class.

D gene: -; clone size: -; V gene: TRBV6-1; J gene: TRBJ2-7; CDR3 protein: CASALKGLVLEQYF; CDR3 DNA: TGTGCCAGCGCCCTAAAGGGTTTAGTTCTCGAGCAGTACTTC
D gene: -; clone size: -; V gene: TRBV5-1; J gene: TRBJ2-7; CDR3 protein: CASSLVGSGLYEQYF; CDR3 DNA: TGCGCCAGCAGCTTGGTTGGTAGCGGTCTCTACGAGCAGTACTTC
D gene: -; clone size: -; V gene: TRBV13; J gene: TRBJ2-1; CDR3 protein: CASSTLGSYNEQFF; CDR3 DNA: TGTGCCAGCAGCACCCTGGGATCTTACAATGAGCAGTTCTTC
D gene: TRBD1; clone size: once; V gene: TRBV6-6; J gene: TRBJ2-7; CDR3 protein: CASSFTTGGGYEQYF; CDR3 DNA: TGTGCCAGCAGTTTTACCACAGGGGGCGGCTACGAGCAGTACTTC
D gene: -; clone size: -; V gene: TRBV23-1; J gene: TRBJ2-4; CDR3 protein: CASSQETRTALAKNIQYF; CDR3 DNA: TGCGCCAGCAGTCAAGAAACCCGGACAGCACTAGCCAAAAACATTCAGTACTTC
D gene: -; clone size: few; V gene: TRBV5-4; J gene: TRBJ2-3; CDR3 protein: CASSLMGERDTQYF; CDR3 DNA: TGTGCCAGCAGCTTAATGGGGGAGCGAGATACGCAGTATTTT
D gene: -; clone size: -; V gene: TRBV11-1; J gene: TRBJ2-1; CDR3 protein: CASSLHGPGDYNEQFF; CDR3 DNA: TGTGCCAGCAGCTTACACGGCCCCGGAGACTACAATGAGCAGTTCTTC
D gene: -; clone size: -; V gene: TRBV7-5; J gene: TRBJ1-5; CDR3 protein: CASSRGGQDQPQHF; CDR3 DNA: TGTGCCAGCAGCCGGGGGGGGCAGGATCAGCCCCAGCATTTT